What follows is one TCR beta chain and its context. Its antigen is as yet unknown. After removal of 7 bases from V and 5 bases from J, the junction contained 12 bases not matched to a gene. The CDR3 contains 15 residues. Germline V gene data show CDR1 as SGHRS and CDR2 as YFSETQ. The sample originates from a study of vaccination and CD4 T cells after COVID-19. Study as a whole: Control cultures, each given a CEFX pool, an HIV-1 Nef pool, or no peptide, were included.

Treatment described: roughly 10-day PBMC culture with coronavirus spike peptide pools or control peptides (ViraFEST assay). The dates of positive PCR tests extended from March through December 2020 and came before the US Alpha, Beta and Delta variants. Study-level findings and limits: Convalescent patients' vaccine-specific clones were spike mono-reactive in 304 of 307 cases.

Sequence data for DNA of cultured CD4+ T cells were generated by the Oncomine TCR Beta short-read assay. MiXCR was run by TCRdb on the PCR reads, yielding one entry per CDR3 protein. The data contain approximately 11,000 distinct CDR3 sequences, 70% of them singletons. This sequence was found in a human donor who had recovered from COVID-19. The rearrangement joins TRBV5-1 to TRBJ2-5, with TRBD1 matching over 9 bases. Sequencing was carried out using CD4+ T cells from blood, cultured in vitro. The CDR3 here is CASDDGQGIGETQYF. The CDR3, as DNA: TGCGCCAGCGACGACGGACAGGGGATAGGGGAGACCCAGTACTTC.